Given below is one T cell receptor (beta chain) in context. This sample was taken from a study of T cell changes during pregnancy in multiple sclerosis. CDR3 length: 16 amino acids. The junction had 3 bases not matched to a gene; V was cut back by 6 bases and J by 0 bases. Germline CDR1 is SGHTA and CDR2 is FQGNSA. TCRdb's table, derived via immunoSEQ multiplex PCR, lists solely in-frame clones and lacks some. The table lists about 100,000 clones, 91% of them singletons. The rearrangement joins TRBV7-2 to TRBJ2-2, with 11 nucleotides matching TRBD2. The source of this sequence is a female donor with multiple sclerosis, enrolled in a pregnancy study. This sample comprised peripheral blood, obtained in the second trimester of pregnancy. The CDR3 DNA reads TGTGCCAGCAGACCGACTAGCGGGACGAACACCGGGGAGCTGTTTTTT. Protein product: CASRPTSGTNTGELFF.